This passage covers 11 T cell receptor beta chains from one sample sequenced in a study of shared clonotypes between healthy human individuals. Sequenced by immunoSEQ multiplex PCR; TCRdb stores in-frame clones only, minus some. The data show some 580,000 clones, with approximately 97% seen just once and about 0.06% held by the top ten. Source material: naive CD4+ T cells sorted from blood. The subset denotes: CD45RA+ positively selected. The origin of the receptors is a woman in her twenties or thirties in good health.

The chain uses TRBV19 and TRBJ1-2; possibly TRBD1 for D (5 bases). CDR1 and CDR2 (germline): LNHDA, SQIVND (reference sequence). The CDR3 totals 14 residues. The ends were cut back, 3 bases at V and 3 bases at J, with 11 bases in the middle. For the CDR3, the DNA is TGTGCCAGTAGTATCTTGGGGCAGGACTATGGCTACACCTTC. Its protein product is CASSILGQDYGYTF. Combining the CDR3 with reference TRBV19 and TRBJ1-2 gives the whole variable domain DGGITQSPKYLFRKEGQNVTLSCEQNLNHDAMYWYRQDPGQGLRLIYYSQIVNDFQKGDIAEGYSVSREKKESFPLTVTSAQKNPTAFYLCASSILGQDYGYTFGSGTRLTVV.

The rearrangement joins TRBV29-1 to TRBJ2-3; D call uncertain. The ends were cut back, 6 bases at V and 6 bases at J, with 10 bases in the middle. Germline lookup yields CDR1 SQVTM and CDR2 ANQGSEA. CDR3 length: 11 residues. The DNA for the CDR3 is TGCAGCGTGGGTATCCGGGATACGCAGTATTTT. As protein: CSVGIRDTQYF.

The chain links TRBV30 to TRBJ2-7; maybe TRBD1 (5 bases). The CDR3 sequence is 17 residues long. Germline V gene data show CDR1 as GTSNPN and CDR2 as SVGIG (reference sequence). V dropped 2 bases and J dropped 0 bases, with 20 bases sitting between them. CDR3 coding DNA: TGTGCCTGGAGTAGGAGACCCCTCCTTGGGGCCTCCTACGAGCAGTACTTC. This encodes CAWSRRPLLGASYEQYF.

This clone was picked up one time. The chain has TRBV7-7 and TRBJ2-7; D gene unclear. The CDR3 loop spans 14 amino acids. The germline CDR1 and CDR2 sequences are SSHAT and FNYEAQ (reference sequence). The V end lost 1 base, the J end lost 2 bases, and 9 bases lay between the germline ends. CDR3 sequence reads: CASSLGPIAYEQYF. CDR3 DNA: TGTGCCAGCAGCTTAGGTCCTATCGCCTACGAGCAGTACTTC.

CDR3 nucleotide sequence: TGTGCCAGCAGCGTAGATGGCTTGATTACCGAGACCCAGTACTTC. Translated, it gives CASSVDGLITETQYF. This chain links TRBV9 with TRBJ2-5; D is unclear. The CDR3 consists of 15 residues. Germline V gene data show CDR1 as SGDLS and CDR2 as YYNGEE. Trimming removed 0 bases at V and 5 bases at J, with 14 bases between.

The chain combines TRBV5-1 with TRBJ2-7; D tentatively fits TRBD1 or TRBD2 (5 bases each). Germline V CDR1 and CDR2: SGHRS, YFSETQ. This CDR3 region has 15 residues. Trimming cost V 4 bases and J 3 bases, with 17 bases left between them. In DNA, the CDR3 is TGCGCCAGCAGCCCGGATCCGGGACGATACTACGAGCAGTACTTC. This encodes CASSPDPGRYYEQYF.

This chain joins TRBV19 and TRBJ2-7, with 11 bases identical to TRBD2. V was pared by 5 bases and J by 4 bases, with 19 bases of the junction left unmatched. This CDR3 contains 19 residues. CDR1 is LNHDA and CDR2 is SQIVND in the germline V gene (reference sequence). CDR3 coding DNA: TGTGCCAGTAGTTCAATAACCGCCCGACTAGCGGGATCTATATACGAGCAGTACTTC. It codes for CASSSITARLAGSIYEQYF.

The rearrangement joins TRBV5-4 to TRBJ2-2; 7 bases agree with TRBD1. The ends lost 0 bases at V and 4 bases at J; junction bases unmatched: 9. CDR3 length: 17 amino acids. Germline CDR1 and CDR2: SGHNT and YYREEE (reference sequence). In DNA form, the CDR3 reads TGTGCCAGCAGCTTGGGGACAGGTCGATTCGGCACCGGGGAGCTGTTTTTT. Its protein is CASSLGTGRFGTGELFF.

This sequence joins TRBV7-9 and TRBJ1-5; no clear D. V lost 4 bases, J lost 2 bases, and 15 bases lay in between. CDR1 SEHNR and CDR2 FQNEAQ come from the germline V gene (reference sequence). There are 16 residues in the CDR3. In DNA form, the CDR3 reads TGTGCCAGCAGCTCCCCCATTAATTCCGGCAATCAGCCCCAGCATTTT. It encodes CASSSPINSGNQPQHF.

The V gene is TRBV19, the J gene TRBJ1-2; D is ambiguous. Trimming took off 7 bases at V and 0 bases at J, with 6 bases between the two ends. The CDR3 covers 12 residues. CDR1 and CDR2 from the germline V gene are LNHDA and SQIVND (reference sequence). The CDR3 protein is CASMSTNYGYTF. The DNA of the CDR3 is TGTGCCAGTATGAGTACTAACTATGGCTACACCTTC.

V is TRBV5-1 and J is TRBJ2-7; 10 bases match TRBD1. The J segment lost 6 bases and the V segment lost 0 bases, leaving 6 bases of the junction unmatched. This CDR3 is 15 amino acids long. Germline values: CDR1 SGHRS, CDR2 YFSETQ. In DNA, the CDR3 is TGCGCCAGCAGCTTGGATGGGACAGGGGTACGCGAGCAGTACTTC. Residues: CASSLDGTGVREQYF.